Listed below are T cell receptor beta chains from one sample, sequenced in a study of blood T cells in healthy people across ages. Each CDR3 protein is one row after TCRdb ran MiXCR on the 5' RACE reads. The sample holds some 710,000 distinct CDR3 sequences, 46% seen once. What was sequenced was blood. The source is a man older than 75 in good health. CDR3s leave out the opening cysteine and the closing phenylalanine or tryptophan. The D gene is left open where the match is weak.

J gene,D gene,V gene,CDR3 protein
TRBJ2-3,NA,TRBV6-6,ASSGRRGVGTDTQY
TRBJ2-5,NA,TRBV10-3,AISESPETQY
TRBJ2-5,NA,TRBV4-3,ASSQDPYGTQY
TRBJ2-4,NA,TRBV7-2,ASSQNIADIQY
TRBJ2-3,NA,TRBV7-2,ASSLNPRDTQY
TRBJ1-5,TRBD1,TRBV20-1,SATGGRLGGVVQH
TRBJ2-5,TRBD2,TRBV10-3,AISGPSGRVETQY
TRBJ2-5,NA,TRBV20-1,SAPLEEETQY
TRBJ2-7,TRBD1,TRBV24-1,ATSDYKLGQAVLSYEQY
TRBJ2-1,NA,TRBV10-3,AISEPLISASSYNEQF
TRBJ2-1,NA,TRBV20-1,SARDAAGPYNEQF
TRBJ2-3,NA,TRBV6-2/TRBV6-3,ASSYLTGVTDTQY
TRBJ2-5,NA,TRBV7-2,ASSLGADHDTQY
TRBJ2-1,NA,TRBV7-9,VSSHEGGNEQF
TRBJ2-5,TRBD1,TRBV28,ASSSPRTGRETQY
TRBJ2-5,NA,TRBV29-1,SVEELGETQY
TRBJ1-2,NA,TRBV25-1,ASSGRPLTGNYGYT
TRBJ1-1,NA,TRBV5-1,ASSVVWSTEAF
TRBJ2-7,NA,TRBV29-1,SVKRTTVSPYEQY
TRBJ2-4,TRBD2,TRBV7-2,ASSLGEGYIQY
TRBJ2-1,TRBD2,TRBV7-8,ASREGTSGIYNEQF
TRBJ1-5,NA,TRBV7-2,ASSGVLGTVGNQPQH
TRBJ2-1,NA,TRBV6-2/TRBV6-3,ASSYGREQF
TRBJ2-7,TRBD2,TRBV20-1,SANYGTSVSYEQY
TRBJ1-5,TRBD1,TRBV20-1,SASHRGYSNQPQH
TRBJ1-2,NA,TRBV5-1,ASSGDFYGYT
TRBJ2-7,NA,TRBV7-9,ASKKDGLYEQY
TRBJ2-6,TRBD1,TRBV12-3/TRBV12-4,ASSSGLGNRGRVGANVLT
TRBJ1-4,NA,TRBV4-2,ASSQTLGEKLF
TRBJ2-1,NA,TRBV12-3/TRBV12-4,ASSFDGIRDEQF
TRBJ2-1,TRBD1,TRBV5-1,ASSSGQLNERF
TRBJ2-5,NA,TRBV3-1,ASSQDVSAETQY
TRBJ2-7,NA,TRBV29-1,SVIEPRGSYEQY
TRBJ2-1,TRBD1,TRBV5-1,ASSLGTGTELPF
TRBJ1-5,TRBD1,TRBV7-9,ASSSGQGASSNQPQH
TRBJ2-4,NA,TRBV5-1,ASSLAGINIQY
TRBJ1-5,NA,TRBV6-2/TRBV6-3,ASSYDARPNQPQH
TRBJ1-5,NA,TRBV28,ASSLGGSIQPQH
TRBJ2-1,NA,TRBV7-3,ASASDSYNEQF
TRBJ1-6,TRBD1,TRBV4-1,ASSQDPPGGYSPPH
TRBJ2-7,TRBD2,TRBV5-1,ASSSRLAGGPEQY
TRBJ2-3,NA,TRBV7-9,ASSPRADTQY
TRBJ2-2,TRBD2,TRBV12-3/TRBV12-4,ASKVLGLAGTGELF